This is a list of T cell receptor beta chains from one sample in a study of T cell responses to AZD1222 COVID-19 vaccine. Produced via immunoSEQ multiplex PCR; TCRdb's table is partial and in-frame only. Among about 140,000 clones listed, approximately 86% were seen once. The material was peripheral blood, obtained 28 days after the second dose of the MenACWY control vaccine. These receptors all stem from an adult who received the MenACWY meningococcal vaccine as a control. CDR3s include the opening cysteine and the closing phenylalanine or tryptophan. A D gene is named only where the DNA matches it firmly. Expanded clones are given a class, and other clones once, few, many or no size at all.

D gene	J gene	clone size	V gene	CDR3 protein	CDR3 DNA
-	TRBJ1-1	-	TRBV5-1	CASSPDHTEAFF	TGCGCCAGCAGCCCTGACCACACTGAAGCTTTCTTT
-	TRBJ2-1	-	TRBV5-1	CASSLDGAIYNEQFF	TGCGCCAGCAGCTTGGATGGGGCAATCTACAATGAGCAGTTCTTC
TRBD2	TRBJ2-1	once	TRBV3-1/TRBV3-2	CASSHEQRLAGDNEQFF	TGTGCCAGCAGCCATGAACAAAGACTAGCGGGGGACAATGAGCAGTTCTTC
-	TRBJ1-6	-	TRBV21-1	CASSPGQGESPLHF	TGTGCCAGCAGCCCGGGACAGGGAGAATCACCCCTCCACTTT
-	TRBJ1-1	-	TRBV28	CASSLRQMGAFF	TGTGCCAGCAGTCTAAGACAGATGGGGGCTTTCTTT
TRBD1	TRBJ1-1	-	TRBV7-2	CASSPAGQAEAFF	TGTGCCAGCAGCCCCGCGGGACAGGCAGAAGCTTTCTTT
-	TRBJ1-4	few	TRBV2	CASTEGRANEKLFF	TGTGCCAGCACCGAGGGCAGAGCAAATGAAAAACTGTTTTTT
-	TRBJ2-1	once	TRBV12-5	CASGLQNIALRNEQFF	TGTGCTAGTGGTCTTCAAAACATCGCCCTACGCAATGAGCAGTTCTTC
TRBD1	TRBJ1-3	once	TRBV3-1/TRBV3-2	CASSQRTGQGGNTIYF	TGTGCCAGCAGCCAGAGGACAGGCCAAGGCGGAAACACCATATATTTT
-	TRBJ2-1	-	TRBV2	CASSERSRLNEQFF	TGTGCCAGCAGTGAAAGGTCCCGTCTGAATGAGCAGTTCTTC
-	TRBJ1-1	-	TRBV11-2	CASSPFPDTGNTEAFF	TGTGCCAGCAGCCCTTTTCCCGACACCGGGAACACTGAAGCTTTCTTT
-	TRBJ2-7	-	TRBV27	CASSSWTGDLDEQYF	TGTGCCAGCAGTTCCTGGACGGGCGACCTAGACGAGCAGTACTTC
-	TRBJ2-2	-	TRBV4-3	CASSQESHGAGELFF	TGCGCCAGCAGCCAAGAATCTCACGGGGCCGGGGAGCTGTTTTTT
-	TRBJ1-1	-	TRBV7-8	CASSTLGSGTEAFF	TGTGCCAGCAGCACGTTAGGCTCAGGCACTGAAGCTTTCTTT
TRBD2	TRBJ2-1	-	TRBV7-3	CASSLTGTSGGNEQFF	TGTGCCAGCAGCTTAACGGGGACTAGCGGGGGTAATGAGCAGTTCTTC
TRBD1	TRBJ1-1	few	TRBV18	CASSPVTGGSTEAFF	TGTGCCAGCTCACCAGTAACAGGGGGATCCACTGAAGCTTTCTTT
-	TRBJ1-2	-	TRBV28	CASSLAGSYGYTF	TGTGCCAGCAGTTTAGCTGGGAGCTATGGCTACACCTTC
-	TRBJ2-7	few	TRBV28	CASSFQNYEQYF	TGTGCCAGCAGTTTCCAAAACTACGAGCAGTACTTC
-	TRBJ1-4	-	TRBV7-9	CASSSGVVQFF	TGTGCCAGCAGCTCTGGGGTGGTACAGTTTTTT
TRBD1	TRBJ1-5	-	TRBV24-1	CATSTQGNQPQHF	TGTGCCACCAGTACACAGGGGAATCAGCCCCAGCATTTT
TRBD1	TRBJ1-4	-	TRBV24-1	CATSGRQGARETNEKLFF	TGTGCCACCAGTGGAAGACAGGGGGCGCGAGAAACTAATGAAAAACTGTTTTTT
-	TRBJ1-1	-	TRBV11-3	CASSPGRGHTRNTEAFF	TGTGCCAGCAGCCCTGGACGCGGGCACACCCGGAACACTGAAGCTTTCTTT
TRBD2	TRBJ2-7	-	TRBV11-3	CASGRGGASYEQYF	TGTGCCAGCGGGCGGGGGGGTGCCTCCTACGAGCAGTACTTC
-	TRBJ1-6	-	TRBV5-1	CASSWEGSSYNSPLHF	TGCGCCAGCAGCTGGGAGGGCAGCTCCTATAATTCACCCCTCCACTTT
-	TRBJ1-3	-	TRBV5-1	CASSAGPSGNTIYF	TGCGCCAGCAGCGCCGGTCCTTCTGGAAACACCATATATTTT
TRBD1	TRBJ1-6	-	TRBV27	CASSSGTGLAPLHF	TGTGCCAGCAGCTCCGGGACAGGGTTAGCACCCCTCCACTTT
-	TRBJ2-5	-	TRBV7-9	CASSLSRPTGLETQYF	TGTGCCAGCAGCTTAAGTCGCCCTACAGGGTTGGAGACCCAGTACTTC
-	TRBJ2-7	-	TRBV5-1	CASSLSSTYEQYF	TGCGCCAGCAGCTTATCTTCCACCTACGAGCAGTACTTC
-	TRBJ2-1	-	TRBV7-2	CASSPERFRQFF	TGTGCCAGCAGCCCTGAGAGATTTCGGCAGTTCTTC
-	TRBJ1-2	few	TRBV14	CASSRGNYGYTF	TGTGCCAGCAGCCGGGGTAACTATGGCTACACCTTC
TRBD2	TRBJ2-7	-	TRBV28	CASSLGGTSGRGYEQYF	TGTGCCAGCAGTTTAGGAGGGACTAGCGGGAGGGGGTACGAGCAGTACTTC
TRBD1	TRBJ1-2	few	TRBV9	CASSVDAGGAYFGYTF	TGTGCCAGCAGCGTAGACGCAGGGGGCGCCTATTTTGGCTACACCTTC
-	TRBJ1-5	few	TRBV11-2	CASSLGGSGSQPQHF	TGTGCCAGCAGCCTAGGGGGATCAGGGAGTCAGCCCCAGCATTTT
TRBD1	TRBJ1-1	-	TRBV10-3	CAIRRQGETEAFF	TGTGCCATCAGGAGACAGGGAGAGACTGAAGCTTTCTTT
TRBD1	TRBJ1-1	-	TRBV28	CASSITGGTEAFF	TGTGCCAGCAGTATTACAGGGGGCACTGAAGCTTTCTTT
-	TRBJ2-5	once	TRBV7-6	CASSRPGETQYF	TGTGCCAGCAGCCGCCCTGGGGAGACCCAGTACTTC
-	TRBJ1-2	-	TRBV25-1	CASSESAGYYGYTF	TGTGCCAGCAGTGAATCGGCAGGTTACTATGGCTACACCTTC
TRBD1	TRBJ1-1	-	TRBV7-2	CASSLGGTGSGTEAFF	TGTGCCAGCAGCTTAGGTGGGACAGGGTCGGGCACTGAAGCTTTCTTT
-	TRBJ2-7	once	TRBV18	CASSSTSPFSSYEQYF	TGTGCCAGCTCATCGACGTCCCCTTTTAGCTCCTACGAGCAGTACTTC